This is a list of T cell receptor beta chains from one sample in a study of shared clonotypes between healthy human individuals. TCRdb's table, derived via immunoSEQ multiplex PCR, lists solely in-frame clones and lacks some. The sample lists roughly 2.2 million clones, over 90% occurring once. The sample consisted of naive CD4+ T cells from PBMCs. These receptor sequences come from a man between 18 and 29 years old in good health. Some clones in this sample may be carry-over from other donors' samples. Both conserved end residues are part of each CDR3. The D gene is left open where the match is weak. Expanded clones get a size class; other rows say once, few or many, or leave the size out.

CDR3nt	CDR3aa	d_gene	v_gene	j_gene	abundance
TGCGCCAGCAGTGTTGGGCAGGACTTTTACAATGAGCAGTTCTTC	CASSVGQDFYNEQFF	.	TRBV10-2	TRBJ2-1	.
TGTGCCAGCAGCTTCAGATGGGGGAACACTGAAGCTTTCTTT	CASSFRWGNTEAFF	.	TRBV7-3	TRBJ1-1	few
TGCAGCGTTGTCTCAGATACGCAGTATTTT	CSVVSDTQYF	.	TRBV29-1	TRBJ2-3	.
TGTGCCAGCAGCTCGGACAGGGCAGGAGGAAACACCATATATTTT	CASSSDRAGGNTIYF	TRBD1	TRBV7-2	TRBJ1-3	.
TGTGCCAGCACCGCGACTAGCGTAAGCTACGAGCAGTACTTC	CASTATSVSYEQYF	TRBD2	TRBV28	TRBJ2-7	.
TGCGCCAGCAGCCAAGACCGGACAGGGGGAGGGGAGACCCAGTACTTC	CASSQDRTGGGETQYF	TRBD1	TRBV4-3	TRBJ2-5	.
TGCGCCAGCAGCTTGGCGGGACCGAGCTCTGGAAACACCATATATTTT	CASSLAGPSSGNTIYF	.	TRBV5-1	TRBJ1-3	.
TGCGCCAGCAGCCACTTCGGACAGGGGGACACTGAAGCTTTCTTT	CASSHFGQGDTEAFF	TRBD1	TRBV5-1	TRBJ1-1	.
TGTGCCAGCAGCTTAGATAACAGGGGTACTGAAGCTTTCTTT	CASSLDNRGTEAFF	TRBD1	TRBV7-2	TRBJ1-1	.
TGTGCCAGCAGTTTAAGGGTCAGGAACGAGGTTAACTATGGCTACACCTTC	CASSLRVRNEVNYGYTF	.	TRBV27	TRBJ1-2	.
TGTGCCAGCAGCCCCTGGACAGGGGGAGAGACCCAGTACTTC	CASSPWTGGETQYF	TRBD1	TRBV13	TRBJ2-5	.
TGTGCCAGCAGTGTGGGGGGCTCGACTGAAGCTTTCTTT	CASSVGGSTEAFF	.	TRBV25-1	TRBJ1-1	.
TGTGCCAGTAGCCCCCTCCCCAACAACTATGGCTACACCTTC	CASSPLPNNYGYTF	.	TRBV19	TRBJ1-2	.
TGTGCCAGCAGTTACATGGACAGGGGGCACGGCTACACCTTC	CASSYMDRGHGYTF	TRBD1	TRBV6-6	TRBJ1-2	.
TGTGCCAGCAGCCGGACAATGGCGGTGGAGCAGTACTTC	CASSRTMAVEQYF	.	TRBV13	TRBJ2-7	.
TGTGCCAGCAGCCCCTTAGCGGGAGTAAGTTACGAGCAGTACTTC	CASSPLAGVSYEQYF	TRBD2	TRBV7-8	TRBJ2-7	.
TGTGGCGGCGGGCCTGGAAACACCATATATTTT	CGGGPGNTIYF	.	TRBV30	TRBJ1-3	.
TGCAACGTTCCCAATTCGGACAGGGCTTACAGTGAAGCTTTCTTT	CNVPNSDRAYSEAFF	TRBD1	TRBV29-1	TRBJ1-1	.
TGTGCCAGCAGTCCATTTTCTGAAGCTTTCTTT	CASSPFSEAFF	.	TRBV6-6	TRBJ1-1	.
TGTGCCAGCGGACGGCAGGGGGGGGAAAAACTGTTTTTT	CASGRQGGEKLFF	TRBD1	TRBV7-9	TRBJ1-4	.
TGCGCCAGCAGCTCGTTGTACGAGCAGTACTTC	CASSSLYEQYF	.	TRBV5-1	TRBJ2-7	once
TGTGCCAGCAGCTTAGCGTCGAGCGGGAGTACCGGGGAGCTGTTTTTT	CASSLASSGSTGELFF	TRBD2	TRBV7-9	TRBJ2-2	.
TGTGCCTGGAGTCTGACAGGGGGCAACGGGGAGCTGTTTTTT	CAWSLTGGNGELFF	TRBD1	TRBV30	TRBJ2-2	.
TGTGCCAGCAGCATACGTACACTAGTTTTCGCCTACGAGCAGTACTTC	CASSIRTLVFAYEQYF	.	TRBV11-2	TRBJ2-7	.
TGCGCCAGCAGCTTTAGCGGGAGGGCCGGGGATGAGCAGTTCTTC	CASSFSGRAGDEQFF	TRBD2	TRBV5-1	TRBJ2-1	.
TGTGCCAGCAGCGTAGCTTCAGGATTGGGCTACACCTTC	CASSVASGLGYTF	.	TRBV9	TRBJ1-2	.
TGTGCCAGCAGACGGGGGCTAGACGTTTACGAGCAGTACTTC	CASRRGLDVYEQYF	.	TRBV2	TRBJ2-7	.
TGCAGTGCTAGGGGGACAGATACGCAGTATTTT	CSARGTDTQYF	.	TRBV20-1	TRBJ2-3	.
TGTGCCAGCAGTAACCACGGGACATTGGACGAGCAGTACTTC	CASSNHGTLDEQYF	.	TRBV28	TRBJ2-7	once
TGTGCCAGCAGCTTAGAGGACAGGATTTCCTACGAGCAGTACTTC	CASSLEDRISYEQYF	TRBD1	TRBV11-1	TRBJ2-7	.
TGTGCCAGCTCGGGGCTGGGGGATGGCTACACCTTC	CASSGLGDGYTF	.	TRBV18	TRBJ1-2	.
TGTGCCAGCAGCACGACAGGGGGCTCTGGAAACACCATATATTTT	CASSTTGGSGNTIYF	TRBD1	TRBV6-6	TRBJ1-3	once
TGTGCCAGCAACCCGGGACAGGGAAACATTCAGTACTTC	CASNPGQGNIQYF	TRBD1	TRBV9	TRBJ2-4	.
TGTGCCAGCAGCGGGGCCGGGACAGGGGATGAAAAACTGTTTTTT	CASSGAGTGDEKLFF	TRBD1	TRBV7-2	TRBJ1-4	.
TGTGCCACTCCCAGTTCGGGGTTATTCACTGAAGCTTTCTTT	CATPSSGLFTEAFF	.	TRBV28	TRBJ1-1	.
TGTGCCAGCAGTTTCCCCCTCAACGAGCAGTACTTC	CASSFPLNEQYF	.	TRBV28	TRBJ2-7	.
TGTGCCAGCAGTAGCCGCGGATTCGCCTACAATGAGCAGTTCTTC	CASSSRGFAYNEQFF	.	TRBV6-1	TRBJ2-1	.
TGTGCCAGCAGGGGACAGGTGGAGACGCAGTATTTT	CASRGQVETQYF	TRBD1	TRBV28	TRBJ2-3	.
TGTGCCAGCGTCAGGACGGCGAACACTGAAGCTTTCTTT	CASVRTANTEAFF	.	TRBV28	TRBJ1-1	.